The 14 T cell receptor beta chains given below trace back to one sample, sequenced in a study of response to subunit inactivated influenza vaccine. Each CDR3 protein is one row after TCRdb ran MiXCR on the RT-PCR reads. The sample carries just under 550,000 distinct CDR3 sequences, roughly 25% recorded once. The data were also submitted as part of a second study, on T cells expressing NK-cell markers. Per that paper: A 5'RACE template switching approach incorporating UMIs was used to make TCR beta cDNA.

The sample in question was CD4+ T cells sorted from PBMCs, obtained approximately 12 days after vaccination. Receptor source: a man in his fifties who received an inactivated influenza vaccine.

This clonotype was seen only a few times. This chain uses TRBV4-2 with TRBJ2-2; no clear D gene. Germline V gene sequence: CDR1 LGHNA, CDR2 YNFKEQ. Between the trimmed V and J ends, which lost 2 bases and 9 bases, there was a span of 16 bases. The CDR3 runs 15 residues. The CDR3 DNA reads as TGTGCCAGCAGCCAACGACTTTCCGACGCCCGGGAGCTGTTTTTT. Its translation is CASSQRLSDARELFF.

This clonotype was seen more than once but under ten times. V is TRBV4-1 and J is TRBJ2-1; a weak D match, TRBD2 (5 bases). Germline V lookup: CDR1 MGHRA, CDR2 YSYEKL. CDR3 length equals 16 residues. Trimming stripped 4 bases from V and 0 bases from J, with 13 bases between. The CDR3 coding sequence is TGCGCCAGCAGCCTCAGCGGTTCTAGCTCCTACAATGAGCAGTTCTTC. Translated: CASSLSGSSSYNEQFF.

This clonotype was picked up a small number of times. The genes are TRBV10-2 and TRBJ1-2, with 7 bases lining up with TRBD1. The J segment lost 7 bases and the V segment lost 6 bases, leaving 14 bases of the junction unmatched. Germline CDR1 is WSHSY and CDR2 is SAAADI. The CDR3 has 15 residues. The CDR3 DNA is TGCGCCAGCAGCGACGGGACAGCCATTTATGGTGGCTACACCTTC. The encoded protein is CASSDGTAIYGGYTF.

This clonotype appeared a few times. The chain links TRBV12-3 or TRBV12-4 to TRBJ2-1, with a tentative D call TRBD2 (6 bases). The CDR3 loop spans 12 amino acids. Trimming pared 7 bases from V and 7 bases from J, leaving 11 bases between. CDR3 in amino acids: CASNRAGNEQFF. The DNA for the CDR3 is TGTGCCAGCAACCGGGCGGGGAATGAGCAGTTCTTC.

The chain couples TRBV5-1 to TRBJ2-1; TRBD1 agrees at 7 bases. V gave up 2 bases and J gave up 9 bases; unmatched junction bases: 8. Germline CDR1 SGHRS, CDR2 YFSETQ. This CDR3 has 14 residues. CDR3 nucleotides: TGCGCCAGCAGCTTAAAAGGGGGCGAAGGTGAGCAGTTCTTC. The encoded protein is CASSLKGGEGEQFF.

The chain is built from TRBV5-1 and TRBJ2-1, with a weak D call TRBD1 (5 bases). Trimming took off 0 bases at V and 0 bases at J, with 7 bases between the two ends. CDR1 and CDR2 (germline): SGHRS, YFSETQ. This CDR3 is built from 15 residues. The CDR3 bases are TGCGCCAGCAGCTTGGGACAGAACTCCTACAATGAGCAGTTCTTC. It is translated as CASSLGQNSYNEQFF.

The rearrangement joins TRBV11-3 to TRBJ1-6; the D gene is possibly TRBD1 (6 bases). From germline, CDR1 is SGHNT and CDR2 YENEEA. This CDR3 has 13 residues. Trimming pared 6 bases from V and 10 bases from J, leaving 13 bases between. For the CDR3, the DNA is TGTGCCAGCAGTCGGGGGGGGCGGTCACCCCTCCACTTT. Translation: CASSRGGRSPLHF.

This clonotype has just a few counts. The rearrangement links TRBV12-3 or TRBV12-4 to TRBJ2-5; TRBD1 agrees at 8 bases. The CDR3 covers 14 residues. Trimming at V came to 5 bases and at J to 7 bases, leaving 9 bases not matched to a gene. This CDR3 is CASSPQVTGGTQYF. CDR3 bases: TGTGCCAGCAGTCCACAAGTAACAGGGGGGACCCAGTACTTC.

About this clonotype itself: The junction shows a germline mismatch at one end, possibly a read error. This chain uses TRBV15 with TRBJ1-1, with no clear D. The CDR3 consists of 16 residues. The germline V gene encodes CDR1 LNHNV and CDR2 YYDKDF (reference sequence). The CDR3 DNA sequence: TGTGCAACCAGCCGAACGTTAGAGGCGCCGAACACTGAAGCTTTCTTT. Translation gives CATSRTLEAPNTEAFF.

This clonotype was recorded a few times. V is TRBV15 and J is TRBJ1-6, with a tentative D call TRBD1 (5 bases). Trimming pared 5 bases from V and 10 bases from J, leaving 9 bases between. The V gene's germline CDR1 is LNHNV and CDR2 YYDKDF (reference sequence). The CDR3 contains 12 residues. The CDR3 DNA is TGTGCCACCAGCGGAAGACAGTCACCCCTCCACTTT. This sequence encodes CATSGRQSPLHF. Together with reference TRBV15 and TRBJ1-6, the CDR3 gives the full variable domain: DAMVIQNPRYQVTQFGKPVTLSCSQTLNHNVMYWYQQKSSQAPKLLFHYYDKDFNNEADTPDNFQSRRPNTSFCFLDIRSPGLGDTAMYLCATSGRQSPLHFGNGTRLTVT.

This clonotype was counted between two and nine times. This chain links TRBV4-2 with TRBJ1-5, with TRBD1 matching 10 bases. CDR1 and CDR2 from the germline V gene are LGHNA and YNFKEQ. Trimming took 5 bases from V and 6 from J; bases not matched to a gene: 4. The CDR3 has 14 amino acids. The CDR3 reads CASSDGTGVQPQHF. Written as DNA, the CDR3 is TGTGCCAGCAGCGACGGGACAGGGGTTCAGCCCCAGCATTTT.

This clonotype was counted only a few times. This chain connects TRBV20-1 to TRBJ2-7; TRBD1 aligns across 8 bases. With 6 bases clipped from V and 5 bases from J, the junction kept 12 bases outside the gene matches. CDR1 DFQATT and CDR2 SNEGSKA come from the germline V gene (reference sequence). CDR3 length: 14 residues. CDR3 region: CSARTGTTFNEQYF. The CDR3 DNA reads as TGCAGTGCGAGGACAGGGACCACCTTTAACGAGCAGTACTTC.

V is TRBV12-3 or TRBV12-4 and J is TRBJ2-3; D gene uncertain. The CDR3 contains 16 residues. V dropped 3 bases and J dropped 6 bases, with 19 bases sitting between them. In DNA form, the CDR3 reads TGTGCCAGCAGTTTTGGAGTCGGCGTCCGCTCGGATACGCAGTATTTT. This encodes CASSFGVGVRSDTQYF.

The chain couples TRBV6-2 or TRBV6-3 to TRBJ2-7, with TRBD1 as a possible D gene (5 bases). Trimming took off 6 bases at V and 13 bases at J, with 19 bases between the two ends. This CDR3 is 12 amino acids long. Germline V gene lookup returns CDR1 MNHEY and CDR2 SVGEGT. The CDR3 is CASSRPLGQSYF. The CDR3 nucleotides read TGTGCCAGCAGCCGACCTCTGGGGCAGTCCTACTTC.